These 9 T cell receptor beta chains were all obtained from the same sample, sequenced in a study of cytomegalovirus exposure and HLA in healthy donors. Primers for the PCR totalled 60 Vbeta and 13 Jbeta. TCRdb's copy holds only in-frame clones and misses some; the assay was immunoSEQ multiplex PCR. The sample has approximately 73,000 clones, less than 75% seen once. The specimen was PBMCs. The receptors shown here come from a man younger than 40 in good health and CMV-seropositive.

This rearrangement joins TRBV5-1 to TRBJ1-2; no reliable D call. CDR1 and CDR2 (germline): SGHRS, YFSETQ. This CDR3 spans 11 amino acids. Trimming cost V 3 bases and J 5 bases, with 5 bases left between them. In DNA, the CDR3 is TGCGCCAGCAGCTCCCAATATGGCTACACCTTC. As protein: CASSSQYGYTF.

Only one count was recorded for this clone. The chain links TRBV7-2 to TRBJ2-5; 7 nucleotides line up with TRBD1. J was trimmed by 5 bases and V by 1 base; bases with no gene match: 4. The CDR3 sequence is 14 residues long. Germline V gene data show CDR1 as SGHTA and CDR2 as FQGNSA. CDR3: CASSLGDSRETQYF. CDR3 DNA: TGTGCCAGCAGCTTAGGGGACAGTCGGGAGACCCAGTACTTC. Full variable domain (remainder filled in from reference TRBV7-2 and TRBJ2-5): GAGVSQSPSNKVTEKGKDVELRCDPISGHTALYWYRQSLGQGLEFLIYFQGNSAPDKSGLPSDRFSAERTGGSVSTLTIQRTQQEDSAVYLCASSLGDSRETQYFGPGTRLLVL.

The rearrangement joins TRBV28 to TRBJ2-5; unclear D gene. Germline V CDR1 and CDR2: MDHEN, SYDVKM. Trimming cost V 3 bases and J 4 bases, with 3 bases left between them. The CDR3 extends over 11 amino acids. CDR3: CASSFIETQYF. In DNA form, the CDR3 reads TGTGCCAGCAGTTTTATAGAGACCCAGTACTTC. The variable domain in full, completed from reference TRBV28 and TRBJ2-5, reads DVKVTQSSRYLVKRTGEKVFLECVQDMDHENMFWYRQDPGLGLRLIYFSYDVKMKEKGDIPEGYSVSREKKERFSLILESASTNQTSMYLCASSFIETQYFGPGTRLLVL.

This chain links TRBV19 with TRBJ1-5; 7 nucleotides line up with TRBD1. The V segment lost 9 bases and the J segment 5 bases; nucleotides outside the gene matches: 10. CDR1 is LNHDA, CDR2 SQIVND, per germline (reference sequence). There are 14 residues in the CDR3. CDR3 sequence (DNA): TGTGCCAGCGATAGACAGGGTGCCCATCAGCCCCAGCATTTT. Its translation: CASDRQGAHQPQHF.

This clone was picked up a small number of times. The chain couples TRBV11-2 to TRBJ1-1, with D unclear. The CDR3 spans 13 residues. The germline V gene encodes CDR1 SGHAT and CDR2 FQNNGV. The ends were cut back, 6 bases at V and 0 bases at J, with 8 bases in the middle. The DNA of the CDR3 is TGTGCCAGCAGTCCGAACTTGAACACTGAAGCTTTCTTT. This sequence encodes CASSPNLNTEAFF.

The chain uses TRBV13 and TRBJ2-6; D not certain. This CDR3 spans 15 amino acids. V was clipped by 2 bases and J by 4 bases, with 9 bases between them. Germline CDR1 is PRHDT and CDR2 is FYEKMQ (reference sequence). CDR3 coding DNA: TGTGCCAGCAGCTTACGAGTTTCCGGGGCCAACGTCCTGACTTTC. Translation: CASSLRVSGANVLTF.

V gene TRBV5-1 combines with J gene TRBJ2-3; 8 bases align to TRBD2. The CDR3 totals 15 residues. With 2 bases clipped from V and 3 bases from J, the junction kept 5 bases outside the gene matches. From germline, CDR1 is SGHRS and CDR2 YFSETQ. CDR3 bases: TGCGCCAGCAGCTTTGGCGGGGGGAGGACAGATACGCAGTATTTT. This codes for CASSFGGGRTDTQYF.

This clone occurred a few times. V gene TRBV5-6 combines with J gene TRBJ2-3, with 9 bases aligning to TRBD1. Germline CDR1 and CDR2: SGHDT and YYEEEE. This CDR3 is built from 15 residues. The trim removed 4 bases at V and 4 bases at J, leaving 7 bases unmatched. The CDR3 loop reads CASSLQTGGPDTQYF. CDR3 nucleotides: TGTGCCAGCAGCCTCCAGACAGGGGGTCCAGATACGCAGTATTTT.

V and J are TRBV9 and TRBJ2-2; D uncertain. The germline V and J ends were trimmed by 0 bases and 1 base, with 7 bases remaining between them. The V gene's germline CDR1 is SGDLS and CDR2 YYNGEE. The CDR3 runs 15 residues. The CDR3 bases are TGTGCCAGCAGCGTAGTCATCGGGAACACCGGGGAGCTGTTTTTT. Its translation is CASSVVIGNTGELFF.